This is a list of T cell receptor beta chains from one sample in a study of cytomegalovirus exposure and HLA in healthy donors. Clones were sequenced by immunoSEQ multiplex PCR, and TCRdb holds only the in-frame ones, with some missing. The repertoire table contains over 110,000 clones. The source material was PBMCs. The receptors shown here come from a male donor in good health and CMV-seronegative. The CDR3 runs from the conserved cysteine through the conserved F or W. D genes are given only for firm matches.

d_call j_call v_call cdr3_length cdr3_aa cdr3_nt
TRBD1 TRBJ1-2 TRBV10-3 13 CAIRTGDGYGYTF TGTGCCATCAGAACAGGGGATGGCTATGGCTACACCTTC
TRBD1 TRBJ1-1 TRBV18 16 CASSPQGAFLGVGAFF TGTGCCAGCTCACCCCAGGGGGCGTTTCTCGGTGTCGGAGCTTTCTTT
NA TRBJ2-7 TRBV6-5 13 CASSYWGEYEQYF TGTGCCAGCAGTTACTGGGGGGAGTACGAGCAGTACTTC
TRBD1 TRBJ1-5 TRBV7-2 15 CASSSGTGAHQPQHF TGTGCCAGCAGCTCCGGGACAGGGGCCCATCAGCCCCAGCATTTT
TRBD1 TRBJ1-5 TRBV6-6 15 CASRYEGARNQPQHF TGTGCCAGCAGGTACGAGGGGGCGCGCAATCAGCCCCAGCATTTT
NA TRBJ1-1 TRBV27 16 CASSFLPGGSNTEAFF TGTGCCAGCAGTTTCCTCCCAGGAGGGTCGAACACTGAAGCTTTCTTT
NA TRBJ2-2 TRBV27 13 CASLRGYTGELFF TGTGCCAGCCTCAGGGGATACACCGGGGAGCTGTTTTTT
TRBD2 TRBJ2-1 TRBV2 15 CASSEGEGVYNEQFF TGTGCCAGCAGTGAAGGGGAGGGAGTTTACAATGAGCAGTTCTTC
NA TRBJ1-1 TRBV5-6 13 CASSSDMNTEAFF TGTGCCAGCAGCTCGGACATGAACACTGAAGCTTTCTTT
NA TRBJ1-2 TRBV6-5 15 CASSYRQGSFGGYTF TGTGCCAGCAGTTACAGGCAGGGGTCCTTTGGTGGCTACACCTTC
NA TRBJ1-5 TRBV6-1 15 CASSGEPGQNQPQHF TGTGCCAGCAGTGGGGAGCCGGGACAAAATCAGCCCCAGCATTTT
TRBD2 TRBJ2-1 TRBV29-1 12 CSGSGGAVEQFF TGCAGCGGTAGCGGGGGGGCCGTTGAGCAGTTCTTC
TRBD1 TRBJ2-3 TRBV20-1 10 CMTGGDTQYF TGCATGACAGGGGGGGATACGCAGTATTTT
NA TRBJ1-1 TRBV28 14 CASTSVGYNTEAFF TGTGCCAGCACTAGCGTGGGGTACAACACTGAAGCTTTCTTT
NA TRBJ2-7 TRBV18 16 CASSPPGRRSSYEQYF TGTGCCAGCTCACCGCCCGGAAGACGGAGCTCCTACGAGCAGTACTTC
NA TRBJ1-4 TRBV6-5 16 CASSLGQTITNEKLFF TGTGCCAGCAGTTTAGGACAGACCATAACTAATGAAAAACTGTTTTTT
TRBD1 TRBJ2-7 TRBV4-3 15 CASSPGTGHAYEQYF TGCGCCAGCAGCCCCGGGACAGGGCATGCCTACGAGCAGTACTTC
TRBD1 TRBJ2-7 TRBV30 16 CAWSVPLTGGAYEQYF TGTGCCTGGAGTGTTCCTTTGACAGGGGGCGCCTACGAGCAGTACTTC
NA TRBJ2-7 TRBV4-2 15 CASSQDGVDSYEQYF TGTGCCAGCAGCCAAGATGGGGTAGACAGTTACGAGCAGTACTTC
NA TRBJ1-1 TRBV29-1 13 CSFQDSSNTEAFF TGCAGCTTCCAGGATTCTTCAAACACTGAAGCTTTCTTT
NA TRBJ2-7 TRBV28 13 CASSLRGIDEQYF TGTGCCAGCAGTTTGCGGGGAATCGACGAGCAGTACTTC
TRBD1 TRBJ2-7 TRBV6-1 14 CASRDRGYHYEQYF TGTGCCAGCAGGGACAGGGGATACCACTACGAGCAGTACTTC
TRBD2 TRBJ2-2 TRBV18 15 CASSLNRGGTGELFF TGTGCCAGCTCACTCAATCGCGGGGGCACCGGGGAGCTGTTTTTT
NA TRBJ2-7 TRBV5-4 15 CASSLGGPSNYEQYF TGTGCCAGCAGCTTGGGCGGGCCGTCAAACTACGAGCAGTACTTC